The entry below describes one TCR beta chain. Germline trimming cut 6 bases from V and 8 bases from J; bases unmatched to any gene: 12. The CDR3 sequence is 14 residues long. In germline, CDR1 is SNHLY, CDR2 FYNNEI. This entry is derived from a study of CD8 T cells in Susac syndrome. Random hexamers were used to reverse transcribe about 0.45 to 1 ug of RNA. TCRdb analysed the immunoSEQ multiplex PCR reads with MiXCR anew, one entry per CDR3 protein. This table holds 150,000 to 200,000 distinct CDR3 sequences, roughly 94% found once. The source is a human donor with multiple sclerosis. The sample was CD4+ T cells from PBMCs. The chain employs TRBV2 and TRBJ1-2; 7 nucleotides line up with TRBD1. The CDR3 DNA is TGTGCCAGCAGAATTGTAGGGGGCGCGGAGGGCTACACCTTC. It specifies CASRIVGGAEGYTF. Looking up the rest from reference TRBV2 and TRBJ1-2 gives the full variable domain: EPEVTQTPSHQVTQMGQEVILRCVPISNHLYFYWYRQILGQKVEFLVSFYNNEISEKSEIFDDQFSVERPDGSNFTLKIRSTKLEDSAMYFCASRIVGGAEGYTFGSGTRLTVV.